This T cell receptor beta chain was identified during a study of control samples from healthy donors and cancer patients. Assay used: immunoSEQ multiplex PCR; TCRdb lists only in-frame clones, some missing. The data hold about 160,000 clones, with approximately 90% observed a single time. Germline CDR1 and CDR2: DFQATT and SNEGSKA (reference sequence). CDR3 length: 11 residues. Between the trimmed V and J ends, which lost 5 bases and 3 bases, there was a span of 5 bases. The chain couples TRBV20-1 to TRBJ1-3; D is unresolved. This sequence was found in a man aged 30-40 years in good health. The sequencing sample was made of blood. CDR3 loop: CSAPGGNTIYF. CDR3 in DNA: TGCAGTGCTCCGGGTGGAAACACCATATATTTT.